Each of the 15 T cell receptor beta chains below was sequenced from the same sample in a study of CD8 T cells in ankylosing spondylitis. Each CDR3 protein is one row after TCRdb ran MiXCR on the 5' RACE reads. The sample lists some 400,000 distinct CDR3 sequences, 20% to 25% occurring once. General study results and limits: A TCR beta motif made of fewer than ten highly homologous variants seemed typical of ankylosing spondylitis blood.

Antigen specificity for these receptors is unknown. Sequences were obtained from blood, either unsorted or a sorted T cell fraction (not recorded which). The receptors were sampled from a male donor with ankylosing spondylitis.

CDR3 coding DNA: TGTGCCAGCAGCCAAACAATCAGCAATGGCTACACCTTC. Translated: CASSQTISNGYTF. J is TRBJ1-2 and V is TRBV14; D ambiguous. This CDR3 contains 13 residues. The V gene lost 2 bases and the J gene lost 6 bases, with 10 bases spanning the gap. CDR1 is SGHDN and CDR2 is FVKESK in the germline V gene.

This clonotype has more than one count but fewer than ten. J is TRBJ2-7 and V is TRBV4-1, with 11 bases fitting TRBD1. Unmatched junction bases numbered 5, after V lost 3 bases and J lost 4 bases. This CDR3 spans 15 amino acids. CDR1 and CDR2 (germline): MGHRA, YSYEKL. The CDR3 here is CASSQSDRGLYEQYF. The CDR3 DNA follows: TGCGCCAGCAGCCAGTCGGACAGGGGGCTTTACGAGCAGTACTTC.

The chain joins TRBV3-1 to TRBJ1-4; D remains unclear. V was cut by 1 base and J by 8 bases, with 8 bases left in between. Germline values: CDR1 LGHDT, CDR2 YNNKEL (reference sequence). CDR3 length equals 13 residues. This CDR3 is CASSQVAAEKLFF. The DNA of the CDR3 is TGTGCCAGCAGCCAAGTGGCCGCGGAAAAACTGTTTTTT.

This clonotype was seen a handful of times. The gene calls are TRBV7-3 and TRBJ2-2, with 9 bases matching TRBD2. Trimming at V came to 2 bases and at J to 4 bases, leaving 14 bases not matched to a gene. The germline V gene encodes CDR1 SGHTA and CDR2 FQGTGA. This CDR3 comprises 19 residues. CDR3 protein: CASSLLGPFSGSRTGELFF. The CDR3 DNA sequence: TGTGCCAGCAGCTTACTTGGACCTTTTAGCGGGAGCCGCACCGGGGAGCTGTTTTTT.

The chain employs TRBV6-5 and TRBJ1-2; D gene uncertain. Trimming shortened V by 2 bases and J by 4 bases, and 11 bases separated the two germline ends. The germline V gene has CDR1 MNHEY and CDR2 SVGAGI. The CDR3 sequence is 14 residues long. The CDR3 protein is CASSYGLIGYGYTF. CDR3 DNA: TGTGCCAGCAGTTACGGGTTGATAGGCTATGGCTACACCTTC.

The chain joins TRBV28 to TRBJ2-7; weak D call: TRBD2 (6 bases). The CDR3 runs 14 residues. CDR1 MDHEN and CDR2 SYDVKM come from the germline V gene. The germline V and J ends were trimmed by 2 bases and 2 bases, with 10 bases remaining between them. In nucleotides, the CDR3 is TGTGCCAGCAGTTTAAGCGGGTTCCCCTACGAGCAGTACTTC. It is translated as CASSLSGFPYEQYF.

The chain carries TRBV3-1 and TRBJ2-3; 10 nucleotides match TRBD2. Trimming cost V 4 bases and J 4 bases; bases outside gene matches: 5. The CDR3 extends over 15 amino acids. Germline-derived CDR1 and CDR2 are LGHDT and YNNKEL (reference sequence). For the CDR3, the DNA is TGTGCCAGCAGCCCTTCAGCGGGGGGGCCAGATACGCAGTATTTT. It codes for CASSPSAGGPDTQYF.

This clonotype was found a few times. The chain has TRBV20-1 and TRBJ1-1; D is unresolved. CDR3 length equals 13 residues. CDR1 DFQATT and CDR2 SNEGSKA come from the germline V gene (reference sequence). V was clipped by 4 bases and J by 0 bases, with 9 bases between them. In nucleotides, the CDR3 is TGCAGTGCTAACCGGGAGCTGAACACTGAAGCTTTCTTT. Translated, it gives CSANRELNTEAFF.

The chain is built from TRBV15 and TRBJ1-6, with a weak D call TRBD1 (6 bases). Germline V gene data show CDR1 as LNHNV and CDR2 as YYDKDF (reference sequence). The length of the CDR3 is 14 residues. The V end lost 2 bases, the J end lost 9 bases, and 11 bases lay between the germline ends. The CDR3 bases are TGTGCCACCAGCAGACAGGGGATCGGTTCACCCCTCCACTTT. Residues: CATSRQGIGSPLHF.

The rearrangement joins TRBV15 to TRBJ1-2; 8 nucleotides match TRBD1. The CDR3 is 14 amino acids. V lost 0 bases and J lost 8; bases outside the gene matches: 5. The germline V gene has CDR1 LNHNV and CDR2 YYDKDF (reference sequence). The DNA of the CDR3 is TGTGCCACCAGCAGAGACAGGGGGCGATACGGCTACACCTTC. It encodes CATSRDRGRYGYTF. The variable domain in full, completed from reference TRBV15 and TRBJ1-2, reads DAMVIQNPRYQVTQFGKPVTLSCSQTLNHNVMYWYQQKSSQAPKLLFHYYDKDFNNEADTPDNFQSRRPNTSFCFLDIRSPGLGDTAMYLCATSRDRGRYGYTFGSGTRLTVV.

This clonotype was found a few times. This chain links TRBV7-2 with TRBJ1-1, with D possibly being TRBD1 (6 bases). The V end lost 2 bases, the J end lost 1 base, and 14 bases lay between the germline ends. The CDR3 sequence is 16 residues long. CDR1 and CDR2 (germline): SGHTA, FQGNSA. This chain's CDR3 is CASSLRWGPENTEAFF. The CDR3 nucleotides read TGTGCCAGCAGCTTAAGGTGGGGGCCAGAGAACACTGAAGCTTTCTTT.

The V gene is TRBV3-1, the J gene TRBJ2-2, with D maybe TRBD2 (5 bases). V was cut by 6 bases and J by 6 bases, with 20 bases left in between. The germline V gene encodes CDR1 LGHDT and CDR2 YNNKEL (reference sequence). The CDR3 spans 16 residues. The DNA for the CDR3 is TGTGCCAGCAGTCCCAGCGGTAGCCCCCGCCCCGGGGAGCTGTTTTTT. Protein product: CASSPSGSPRPGELFF.

This clonotype has just a few counts. CDR3 DNA sequence: TGTGCCTGGAGTGCGACAGCGAACACTGAAGCTTTCTTT. This sequence encodes CAWSATANTEAFF. V usage is TRBV30 and J usage is TRBJ1-1; possible D gene TRBD1, 5 bases. The CDR3 extends over 13 amino acids. Germline-derived CDR1 and CDR2 are GTSNPN and SVGIG (reference sequence). V was trimmed by 1 base and J by 1 base, leaving 7 bases between them.

V gene TRBV28 combines with J gene TRBJ2-7; 8 nucleotides align to TRBD2. V lost 0 bases to trimming and J lost 5 bases; unmatched junction nucleotides: 6. Germline loops: CDR1 MDHEN, CDR2 SYDVKM. The CDR3 spans 15 residues. DNA for the CDR3: TGTGCCAGCAGTTTATGGAGCGGGGGAGCCCACGAGCAGTACTTC. It translates to CASSLWSGGAHEQYF.

In its sample, this clonotype was seen once. This chain links TRBV6-1 with TRBJ2-7, with D perhaps given as TRBD1 or TRBD2 (6 bases each). CDR3 size: 12 residues. From germline, CDR1 is MNHNS and CDR2 SASEGT. The CDR3 nucleotides read TGTGCCAGCAGTGGGCCAATAGGGGGGCATATCGTC. This codes for CASSGPIGGHIV.